Detailed here is one T cell receptor (beta chain). Its target is not known. The sample holds other DNA sequences that translate to the same CDR3. The sample comes from a study of T cell responses to AZD1222 COVID-19 vaccine. Study-wide results and caveats: Dominant CD4 TCR responses targeted spike regions 160-218 and 743-854. The peak T cell response came first, and repertoires were sampled only after it. Per reports, nearly half of all spike-specific TCRs target regions that are unmutated in variants. Donors skewed white British and female; clonal diversity was possibly underestimated.

Sequencing used immunoSEQ multiplex PCR; TCRdb keeps in-frame clones, though not all of them. The sample yields 100,000 or so clones, less than 95% seen once. The V end lost 2 bases, the J end lost 5 bases, and 15 bases lay between the germline ends. The CDR3 is 15 amino acids. The germline V gene has CDR1 SGHTA and CDR2 FQGNSA. Sequenced material: peripheral blood, taken on day 0 of AZD1222 vaccination. The clonotype comes from an adult in good health. The V gene is TRBV7-2, the J gene TRBJ1-2; a weak D match, TRBD1 (5 bases). Here the CDR3 reads CASSLPRGRGYGYTF. The CDR3 DNA reads as TGTGCCAGCAGCTTACCCCGGGGCCGGGGTTATGGCTACACCTTC. Variable domain in full (rest from reference TRBV7-2 and TRBJ1-2): GAGVSQSPSNKVTEKGKDVELRCDPISGHTALYWYRQSLGQGLEFLIYFQGNSAPDKSGLPSDRFSAERTGGSVSTLTIQRTQQEDSAVYLCASSLPRGRGYGYTFGSGTRLTVV.